This T cell receptor (beta chain) was recorded in a study of regulatory T cells in long-lasting Graves disease. With 1 base removed from V and 0 bases from J, the gap between germline ends came to 13 bases. CDR1 and CDR2 from the germline V gene are KGHSH and LQKENI. The CDR3 is 16 residues long. Documented time point: newly diagnosed GD, antithyroid drugs for less than 3 months. RNA extracted from PBMCs served as the sequencing template. Investigators prepared the TCR beta libraries by applying iRepertoire HTBI primers and Arm-PCR of CDR3 regions. TCRdb analysed the multiplex PCR reads with MiXCR anew, one entry per CDR3 protein. The sample lists a few hundred thousand distinct CDR3 sequences; over 15% were seen once. At least ten counts were recorded for this clonotype. The data also belong to a second study, concerning T cells in Graves' hyperthyroidism and ophthalmopathy. As reported in that work: Stable Graves' hyperthyroidism denoted no ophthalmopathy progression over 18 months.

The rearrangement links TRBV18 to TRBJ2-7; a weak D match, TRBD1 (6 bases). Sequenced here: peripheral blood mononuclear cells (PBMCs), sampled at new diagnosis, from a patient treated with antithyroid drugs. The receptor was derived from a man aged 40-49 years with Graves disease. The CDR3 here is CASSPRSGQSSYEQYF. The DNA for the CDR3 is TGTGCCAGCTCACCACGTTCTGGACAGAGCTCCTACGAGCAGTACTTC.